This paragraph covers one T cell receptor beta chain sequence. These data are taken from a study of blood T cell repertoires in COVID-19. Study information: Some COVID-19 samples were acute and others convalescent; all came from the United States, Italy and Spain. PBMCs, B-cell-depleted T cells, or T cells provided the cDNA or gDNA that made up the material.

Authors' processing steps: Estimation of nucleated cell counts was performed using reference gene primer amplification. TCRdb's copy holds only in-frame clones and misses some; the assay was immunoSEQ multiplex PCR. The DNA was the basis for D and trimming; V, J and clone size are from that table. The table shows 150,000 or so clones, with 70% to 85% occurring only once. The CDR3 loop spans 13 amino acids. V was clipped by 4 bases and J by 1 base, with 8 bases between them. The receptor was derived from a man in his fifties or sixties who had recovered from COVID-19. The sequencing input was peripheral blood. The gene calls are TRBV12-3 or TRBV12-4 and TRBJ2-7; maybe TRBD1 (6 bases). The CDR3 nucleotides are TGTGCCAGCAGTTCACAGGGATCCTACGAGCAGTACTTC. Protein sequence: CASSSQGSYEQYF.